This T cell receptor (beta chain) came from a study of shared clonotypes between healthy human individuals. Only in-frame clones appear in the TCRdb table, and some are missing; sequencing was by immunoSEQ multiplex PCR. The table has about 1,800,000 clones, roughly 94% seen once. Naivety among CD8 cells was defined by CD45RO negativity and positive CCR7 selection, thereby excluding terminally differentiated effector memory CD45RA+ cells. The germline V and J ends were trimmed by 0 bases and 8 bases, with 14 bases remaining between them. CDR1 is MNHEY, CDR2 SVGAGI, per germline. The CDR3 length is 15 residues.

Sequenced input: naive CD8+ T cells sorted from blood. The source of this sequence is a man aged 18-30 years in good health. The chain carries TRBV6-5 and TRBJ2-1; unclear D gene. The CDR3 loop is CASSYSPSIRDEQFF. The CDR3 region has the DNA TGTGCCAGCAGTTACTCTCCAAGTATCCGGGATGAGCAGTTCTTC.